The next 20 T cell receptor beta chains were all read from a single sample in a study of identical twins. Each CDR3 protein gets one entry after TCRdb re-called the 5' RACE reads with MiXCR. This sample has more than 400,000 distinct CDR3 sequences, with around 15% found just once. This sample was shared with a second study, whose subject was yellow fever vaccine responses in identical twins.

Sequencing was performed on CD4+ T cells sorted from blood. Source of these receptors: a woman aged 18-30 years in good health.

This clonotype was counted only a few times. The genes are TRBV20-1 and TRBJ1-5, with D unclear. Trimming pared 6 bases from V and 0 bases from J, leaving 6 bases between. Germline CDR1 DFQATT, CDR2 SNEGSKA (reference sequence). This CDR3 contains 12 residues. The DNA of the CDR3 is TGCAGTGCCCAGCGTAGCAATCAGCCCCAGCATTTT. It translates to CSAQRSNQPQHF.

Only a few counts were recorded for this clonotype. This chain uses TRBV14 with TRBJ2-5; D not resolved. V lost 4 bases and J lost 7, with 10 bases in between. The CDR3 length is 12 residues. Germline CDR1 is SGHDN and CDR2 is FVKESK. Written as DNA, the CDR3 is TGTGCCAGCAGCCCATTCGGCGGGACCCAGTACTTC. This encodes CASSPFGGTQYF.

This clonotype was counted only a few times. The rearrangement joins TRBV21-1 to TRBJ2-1. TRBV21-1 is assigned pseudogene status. The CDR3 contains 14 residues. As DNA, the CDR3 is TGTGCCCCCAGAAAGGGGGATTCCTACAATGAGCAGTTCTTC. Its protein is CAPRKGDSYNEQFF.

This clonotype came up a few times. The chain uses TRBV25-1 and TRBJ1-2; 7 nucleotides line up with TRBD1. The germline CDR1 and CDR2 sequences are MGHDK and SYGVNS. V was clipped by 5 bases and J by 4 bases; unmatched bases: 4. This CDR3 comprises 13 residues. The CDR3: CASSRTGPYGYTF. The DNA for the CDR3 is TGTGCCAGCAGTCGGACAGGCCCCTATGGCTACACCTTC.

The chain carries TRBV9 and TRBJ2-3; D is perhaps TRBD2 (5 bases). The germline V gene encodes CDR1 SGDLS and CDR2 YYNGEE. CDR3 length: 14 residues. V was cut by 3 bases and J by 4 bases, with 12 bases left in between. The CDR3 coding sequence is TGTGCCAGCAGCGAACGGGGAACCGCAGATACGCAGTATTTT. Translating gives CASSERGTADTQYF.

This clonotype was observed a few times. V usage is TRBV6-5 and J usage is TRBJ2-3; TRBD2 matches at 7 bases. Germline V lookup: CDR1 MNHEY, CDR2 SVGAGI. After removal of 2 bases from V and 4 bases from J, the junction contained 6 bases not matched to a gene. The CDR3 length is 15 residues. CDR3 sequence reads: CASSYLAVQSDTQYF. The CDR3 nucleotides read TGTGCCAGCAGTTACCTAGCGGTTCAATCAGATACGCAGTATTTT.

The gene calls are TRBV10-3 and TRBJ2-7; D not certain. The germline gives CDR1 ENHRY, CDR2 SYGVKD. V lost 0 bases, J lost 9 bases, and 12 bases lay in between. CDR3 length equals 13 residues. CDR3 in amino acids: CAISESKALGQYV. The CDR3 nucleotides are TGTGCCATCAGTGAGTCTAAGGCCCTAGGGCAGTACGTC.

This clonotype appeared many times. An end of the junction does not agree with germline; a read error may underlie this. The J gene is TRBJ2-2, the V gene TRBV3-1, with a tentative D call TRBD2 (5 bases). Germline CDR1 LGHDT, CDR2 YNNKEL (reference sequence). The CDR3 is 13 amino acids. CDR3 sequence (DNA): TGCGCCAGCAGCCAAGGAGGCACCGGGGAGCTGTTTTTT. Translated: CASSQGGTGELFF.

This clonotype has more than one count but fewer than ten. This rearrangement joins TRBV28 to TRBJ2-1, with 7 bases aligning to TRBD2. This CDR3 is 15 amino acids long. Germline CDR1 is MDHEN and CDR2 is SYDVKM. V lost 5 bases to trimming and J lost 7 bases; unmatched junction nucleotides: 11. DNA of the CDR3: TGTGCCAGCAGTCCCCCTGGGGCGGGGGTGAATGAGCAGTTCTTC. Its translation is CASSPPGAGVNEQFF.

The chain employs TRBV7-6 and TRBJ1-6; D not resolved. Germline V CDR1 and CDR2: SGHVS, FNYEAQ. The CDR3 contains 17 residues. Trimming removed 0 bases from V and 6 bases from J, with 15 bases in between. The CDR3, as DNA: TGTGCCAGCAGCTTAGCTCCAAGTCGGGCCCCTAATTCACCCCTCCACTTT. Amino acids: CASSLAPSRAPNSPLHF.

This chain uses TRBV5-1 with TRBJ2-2; 13 bases are shared with TRBD2. Trimming removed 0 bases from V and 3 bases from J; junction bases left unmatched: 2. The CDR3 sequence is 17 residues long. Germline V gene sequence: CDR1 SGHRS, CDR2 YFSETQ. CDR3 in DNA: TGCGCCAGCAGCTTGGGACTAGCGGGAGGTCACACCGGGGAGCTGTTTTTT. The encoded protein is CASSLGLAGGHTGELFF.

This clonotype has ten or more counts. The chain joins TRBV4-1 to TRBJ2-7; D uncertain. Between the trimmed V and J ends, which lost 1 base and 3 bases, there was a span of 13 bases. There are 15 residues in the CDR3. Germline values: CDR1 MGHRA, CDR2 YSYEKL. The CDR3 protein is CASSQGLVLGYEQYF. Here the CDR3 DNA reads TGCGCCAGCAGCCAAGGGCTCGTCCTGGGCTACGAGCAGTACTTC.

This clonotype was seen only a few times. The chain combines TRBV7-6 with TRBJ1-5; D unclear. This CDR3 has 14 amino acids. Germline values: CDR1 SGHVS, CDR2 FNYEAQ. V lost 0 bases to trimming and J lost 5 bases, with 8 bases between them. Written as DNA, the CDR3 is TGTGCCAGCAGCTTAGCTGGGGTTGATCAGCCCCAGCATTTT. Its translation: CASSLAGVDQPQHF. Filled out from reference TRBV7-6 and TRBJ1-5, the complete variable domain reads GAGVSQSPRYKVTKRGQDVALRCDPISGHVSLYWYRQALGQGPEFLTYFNYEAQQDKSGLPNDRFSAERPEGSISTLTIQRTEQRDSAMYRCASSLAGVDQPQHFGDGTRLSIL.

The chain employs TRBV20-1 and TRBJ2-1; D might be TRBD1 or TRBD2, each matching 6 bases. Germline V gene data show CDR1 as DFQATT and CDR2 as SNEGSKA (reference sequence). Trimming cost V 6 bases and J 4 bases, with 10 bases left between them. The CDR3 is 12 amino acids. CDR3 sequence (DNA): TGCAGTGCGGGGGGCCTTTACAATGAGCAGTTCTTC. This encodes CSAGGLYNEQFF.

This clonotype appeared a few times. The rearrangement uses TRBV20-1 and TRBJ2-3; a possible D gene is TRBD1 (5 bases). From germline, CDR1 is DFQATT and CDR2 SNEGSKA (reference sequence). The CDR3 has 13 amino acids. V lost 3 bases and J 2 bases, leaving 9 bases between the germline ends. CDR3 residues: CSARKTATDTQYF. The CDR3 bases are TGCAGTGCTAGGAAGACAGCCACAGATACGCAGTATTTT.

This clonotype was seen more than once but under ten times. The chain recombines TRBV29-1 with TRBJ2-7; TRBD1 aligns across 10 bases. The trim removed 6 bases at V and 2 bases at J, leaving 4 bases unmatched. This CDR3 contains 13 residues. Germline lookup yields CDR1 SQVTM and CDR2 ANQGSEA. CDR3 loop: CSVRQGATYEQYF. DNA of the CDR3: TGCAGCGTCAGACAGGGGGCCACCTACGAGCAGTACTTC.

The table lists this clonotype with a few counts. CDR3 protein: CATSRTAGTEGDEQFF. The CDR3 DNA sequence: TGTGCCACCAGCAGAACCGCCGGGACTGAGGGCGATGAGCAGTTCTTC. The gene calls are TRBV15 and TRBJ2-1, with D perhaps TRBD2 (6 bases). Germline V gene data show CDR1 as LNHNV and CDR2 as YYDKDF (reference sequence). There are 16 residues in the CDR3. Trimming removed 2 bases from V and 8 bases from J, with 19 bases in between.

The rearrangement links TRBV10-3 to TRBJ2-1; D might be TRBD1 (6 bases). Germline V gene sequence: CDR1 ENHRY, CDR2 SYGVKD. This CDR3 spans 15 amino acids. V was shortened by 1 base and J by 5 bases, with 12 bases between the two germline ends. The CDR3 spells CAISELGARNNEQFF. Written as DNA, the CDR3 is TGTGCCATCAGTGAGTTGGGGGCTAGGAACAATGAGCAGTTCTTC.

CDR3 bases: TGCGCCAGCAGTCGGGGAATCTCCTACGAGCAGTACTTC. Residues: CASSRGISYEQYF. The chain has TRBV10-1 and TRBJ2-7, with D tentatively TRBD2 (5 bases). Germline V gene data show CDR1 as WNHNN and CDR2 as SYGVQD (reference sequence). V was pared by 5 bases and J by 0 bases, with 8 bases between. The CDR3 consists of 13 residues.

The genes are TRBV29-1 and TRBJ2-4; 7 bases fit TRBD2. J was trimmed by 2 bases and V by 6 bases; bases with no gene match: 16. The CDR3 is 17 residues long. Germline V gene sequence: CDR1 SQVTM, CDR2 ANQGSEA. The CDR3 here is CSVPSPEGGLSKNIQYF. The CDR3 DNA reads TGCAGCGTCCCCTCCCCCGAGGGAGGGCTCTCCAAAAACATTCAGTACTTC.